The clone carrying this TCR beta chain has a count of ten or more. This entry belongs to a study of T-cell reconstitution after alpha-beta-depleted transplantation in children. Unique molecular identifiers were built into the TCRbeta library. TCRdb redid the calling of the PCR reads with MiXCR, one entry per CDR3 protein. The sample holds fewer than 550,000 distinct CDR3 sequences; 8% to 11% are singletons and the top ten take roughly 2%. The sample in question was PBMCs, obtained before TCRalphabeta/CD19-depleted stem cell transplant. The sequence was collected from a child aged 2 to 9 with inherited bone marrow failure, due to receive a stem cell transplant.

Here the CDR3 DNA reads TGTGCCAGCAGCGTTGGACAGAATAGCAATCAGCCCCAGCATTTT. It encodes CASSVGQNSNQPQHF. V and J are TRBV7-2 and TRBJ1-5; TRBD1 might be the D (6 bases). Germline V gene data show CDR1 as SGHTA and CDR2 as FQGNSA. V was shortened by 5 bases and J by 0 bases, with 11 bases between the two germline ends. This CDR3 has 15 amino acids.